Listed below are T cell receptor beta chains from one sample, sequenced in a study of T cells after yellow fever vaccination. Via MiXCR, TCRdb re-called the 5' RACE reads, giving one row per CDR3 protein. The data show 150,000 to 200,000 distinct CDR3 sequences, approximately 6.2% seen once. Sequencing used CD4+ T cells sorted from PBMCs, obtained on the day of the first yellow fever vaccination. The receptors here all came from a man between 18 and 35 years old who received the YFV17D yellow fever vaccine. CDR3s include the opening cysteine and the closing phenylalanine or tryptophan. Fields, in order: D gene, J gene, V gene, clone size, CDR3 protein, CDR3 DNA. D genes are given only for firm matches. Size tells how often a clone was seen, or its class if it is expanded.

d_gene: -
j_gene: TRBJ2-1
v_gene: TRBV7-2
abundance: many
CDR3aa: CASSPIRGNEQFF
CDR3nt: TGTGCCAGCAGCCCGATCAGGGGCAATGAGCAGTTCTTC

d_gene: TRBD1
j_gene: TRBJ1-2
v_gene: TRBV7-3
abundance: many
CDR3aa: CASSPRGQGADGYTF
CDR3nt: TGTGCCAGCAGCCCCCGGGGACAGGGGGCTGATGGCTACACCTTC

d_gene: TRBD1
j_gene: TRBJ1-2
v_gene: TRBV12-3/TRBV12-4
abundance: many
CDR3aa: CASSPEGQGANYGYTF
CDR3nt: TGTGCCAGCAGTCCCGAAGGACAGGGAGCTAACTATGGCTACACCTTC

d_gene: -
j_gene: TRBJ1-2
v_gene: TRBV12-3/TRBV12-4
abundance: few
CDR3aa: CASSFEASYGYTF
CDR3nt: TGTGCCAGCAGTTTTGAGGCGTCCTATGGCTACACCTTC

d_gene: TRBD1
j_gene: TRBJ2-4
v_gene: TRBV29-1
abundance: few
CDR3aa: CSVGGTGENIQYF
CDR3nt: TGCAGCGTTGGCGGGACAGGGGAAAACATTCAGTACTTC

d_gene: -
j_gene: TRBJ2-4
v_gene: TRBV18
abundance: many
CDR3aa: CASSLDTGNIQYF
CDR3nt: TGTGCCAGCTCACTAGACACGGGAAACATTCAGTACTTC

d_gene: -
j_gene: TRBJ1-1
v_gene: TRBV20-1
abundance: few
CDR3aa: CSARDDLSKDAFF
CDR3nt: TGCAGTGCTAGAGATGACCTGTCGAAGGACGCTTTCTTT

d_gene: TRBD1
j_gene: TRBJ1-3
v_gene: TRBV7-2
abundance: few
CDR3aa: CASSRVGTGGSGNTIYF
CDR3nt: TGTGCCAGCAGCCGGGTAGGGACAGGGGGCAGTGGAAACACCATATATTTT

d_gene: -
j_gene: TRBJ2-3
v_gene: TRBV11-2
abundance: many
CDR3aa: CASSPPERGAGTDTQYF
CDR3nt: TGTGCCAGCAGCCCTCCTGAGAGGGGGGCCGGCACAGATACGCAGTATTTT

d_gene: -
j_gene: TRBJ1-1
v_gene: TRBV10-3
abundance: many
CDR3aa: CAIKGQGTEAFF
CDR3nt: TGTGCCATCAAGGGGCAGGGCACTGAAGCTTTCTTT

d_gene: -
j_gene: TRBJ1-6
v_gene: TRBV6-5
abundance: many
CDR3aa: CASSYGTYRNSPLHF
CDR3nt: TGTGCCAGCAGTTACGGGACTTACAGAAATTCACCCCTCCACTTT